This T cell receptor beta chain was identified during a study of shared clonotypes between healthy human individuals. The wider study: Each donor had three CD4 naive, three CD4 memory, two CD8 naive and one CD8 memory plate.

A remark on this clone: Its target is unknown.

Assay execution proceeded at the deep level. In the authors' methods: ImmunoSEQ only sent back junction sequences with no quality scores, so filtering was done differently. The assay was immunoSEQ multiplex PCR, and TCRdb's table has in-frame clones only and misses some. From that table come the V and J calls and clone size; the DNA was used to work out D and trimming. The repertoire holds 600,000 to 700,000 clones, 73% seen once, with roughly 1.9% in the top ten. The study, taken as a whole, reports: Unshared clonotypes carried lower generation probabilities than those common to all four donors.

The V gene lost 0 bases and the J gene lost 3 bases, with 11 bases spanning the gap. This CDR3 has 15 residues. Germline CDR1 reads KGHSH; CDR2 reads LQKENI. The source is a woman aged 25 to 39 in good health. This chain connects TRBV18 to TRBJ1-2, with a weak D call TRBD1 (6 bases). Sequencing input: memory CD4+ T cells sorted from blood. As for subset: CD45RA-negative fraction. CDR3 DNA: TGTGCCAGCTCACCACCGGTCAGGGGAGACTATGGCTACACCTTC. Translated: CASSPPVRGDYGYTF. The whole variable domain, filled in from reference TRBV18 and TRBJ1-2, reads NAGVMQNPRHLVRRRGQEARLRCSPMKGHSHVYWYRQLPEEGLKFMVYLQKENIIDESGMPKERFSAEFPKEGPSILRIQQVVRGDSAAYFCASSPPVRGDYGYTFGSGTRLTVV.